The source of this T cell receptor (beta chain) is a study of Graves' ophthalmopathy and Graves' hyperthyroidism. About the study: The study drew peripheral blood at initial diagnosis, before any treatment.

Amplification targeted the TCR beta CDR3 regions, with RNA transcripts as the source material. First-round RT-PCR used HTBI primers; second-round multiplex PCR followed. TCRdb redid the calling of the multiplex PCR reads with MiXCR, one entry per CDR3 protein. The sample carries approximately 160,000 distinct CDR3 sequences, 30% to 45% recorded once. The study enrolled ophthalmopathy donors with moderate-to-severe activity, CAS ≥3, NOSPECS ≥4 and duration under 3 months. This clonotype was sampled from a woman aged 40-49 years with Graves' ophthalmopathy. The sequenced sample consisted of peripheral blood.

The CDR3 DNA is TGTGCCAGTGCTCGAAGGACTACCGGGGGGACCAAAGAGACCCAGTACTTC. This gives the protein CASARRTTGGTKETQYF. The chain couples TRBV6-1 to TRBJ2-5, with 7 bases fitting TRBD2. With 9 bases clipped from V and 3 bases from J, the junction kept 19 bases outside the gene matches. The germline gives CDR1 MNHNS, CDR2 SASEGT. This CDR3 has 17 residues.